The 10 T cell receptor beta chains reported below all come from one sample, sequenced in a study of cytomegalovirus exposure and HLA in healthy donors. The PCR employed 60 Vbeta primers together with 13 Jbeta primers. The data were produced by immunoSEQ multiplex PCR, yet TCRdb's version contains in-frame clones alone and is incomplete. The sample includes about 180,000 clones, around 82% of them seen just once. What was sequenced was PBMCs. The receptors originated from a woman in her 50s in good health and CMV-seropositive.

The chain is built from TRBV5-1 and TRBJ2-3, with 14 bases fitting TRBD2. The CDR3 is made up of 16 amino acids. J lost 6 bases, V lost 4 bases, and 7 bases had no gene match. CDR1 SGHRS and CDR2 YFSETQ come from the germline V gene. Here the CDR3 reads CASSPGLAGAQDTQYF. The CDR3 nucleotides read TGCGCCAGCAGCCCGGGACTAGCGGGGGCCCAGGATACGCAGTATTTT.

This chain joins TRBV2 and TRBJ1-2; 9 bases fit TRBD1. Germline CDR1 and CDR2: SNHLY and FYNNEI. V was pared by 6 bases and J by 3 bases, with 5 bases of the junction left unmatched. CDR3 length: 14 amino acids. CDR3 in DNA: TGTGCCAGCAGCCGACGGACAGGGGACTATGGCTACACCTTC. Translated, it gives CASSRRTGDYGYTF.

The V gene is TRBV15, the J gene TRBJ1-6; unclear D gene. Trimming removed 1 base at V and 5 bases at J, with 6 bases between. The CDR3 loop spans 14 amino acids. Germline V CDR1 and CDR2: LNHNV, YYDKDF (reference sequence). This chain's CDR3 is CATSRASDNSPLHF. The DNA of the CDR3 is TGTGCCACCAGCAGAGCCAGCGATAATTCACCCCTCCACTTT.

The V call is TRBV6-6, the J call TRBJ1-1, with D possibly matching TRBD1 (6 bases). This CDR3 has 14 residues. Germline CDR1 and CDR2: MNHNY and SVGAGI (reference sequence). V was pared by 4 bases and J by 2 bases, with 11 bases between. The CDR3: CASSSTGFNTEAFF. CDR3 bases: TGTGCCAGCAGTTCGACAGGTTTCAACACTGAAGCTTTCTTT.

In the case of this clone: The identical CDR3 is also encoded by other nucleotide sequences in the sample. V and J are TRBV5-1 and TRBJ2-2; 8 bases fit TRBD2. The CDR3 loop spans 16 amino acids. The germline gives CDR1 SGHRS, CDR2 YFSETQ. Unmatched junction bases numbered 4, after V lost 2 bases and J lost 1 base. The CDR3 spells CASSLTSGVNTGELFF. CDR3 in DNA: TGCGCCAGCAGCTTAACTAGCGGTGTGAACACCGGGGAGCTGTTTTTT.

V usage is TRBV7-8 and J usage is TRBJ1-1, with a possible D match to TRBD1 (6 bases). The V end was cut by 5 bases, the J end by 12 bases, with 22 bases between. Germline V lookup: CDR1 SGHVS, CDR2 FQNEAQ. This CDR3 has 14 amino acids. CDR3 region: CASSQTSLDSPTFF. In DNA, the CDR3 is TGTGCCAGCAGCCAGACCTCTTTGGACAGTCCGACTTTCTTT.

This clone was counted a few times. The genes are TRBV7-2 and TRBJ2-7; 8 nucleotides match TRBD1. This CDR3 is built from 14 residues. In germline, CDR1 is SGHTA, CDR2 FQGNSA. Trimming removed 5 bases from V and 2 bases from J; junction bases left unmatched: 5. This CDR3 reads CASSPGTGPYEQYF. CDR3 bases: TGTGCCAGCAGCCCGGGGACAGGTCCCTACGAGCAGTACTTC.

This clone occurred a few times. The chain carries TRBV19 and TRBJ1-5, with D unresolved. This CDR3 is built from 13 residues. V was clipped by 2 bases and J by 9 bases, with 11 bases between them. Germline lookup yields CDR1 LNHDA and CDR2 SQIVND (reference sequence). The CDR3 DNA is TGTGCCAGTAGTATATCCCAGTCTCTGCCCCAGCATTTT. Residues: CASSISQSLPQHF.

The chain carries TRBV10-3 and TRBJ2-3; 14 bases match TRBD2. Germline loops: CDR1 ENHRY, CDR2 SYGVKD. V shed 8 bases and J 6 bases; nucleotides not matched to a gene: 7. The CDR3 spans 15 residues. The CDR3 coding sequence is TGTGCCATCGCCGGACTAGCGGGGGGAGACGATACGCAGTATTTT. Protein product: CAIAGLAGGDDTQYF.

The rearrangement uses TRBV30 and TRBJ1-2; 7 nucleotides match TRBD1. This CDR3 is 13 amino acids long. V lost 1 base and J lost 4; bases outside the gene matches: 3. The germline CDR1 and CDR2 sequences are GTSNPN and SVGIG (reference sequence). The CDR3 nucleotides are TGTGCCTGGAGTGACGGACAGGCCTATGGCTACACCTTC. Its protein product is CAWSDGQAYGYTF.